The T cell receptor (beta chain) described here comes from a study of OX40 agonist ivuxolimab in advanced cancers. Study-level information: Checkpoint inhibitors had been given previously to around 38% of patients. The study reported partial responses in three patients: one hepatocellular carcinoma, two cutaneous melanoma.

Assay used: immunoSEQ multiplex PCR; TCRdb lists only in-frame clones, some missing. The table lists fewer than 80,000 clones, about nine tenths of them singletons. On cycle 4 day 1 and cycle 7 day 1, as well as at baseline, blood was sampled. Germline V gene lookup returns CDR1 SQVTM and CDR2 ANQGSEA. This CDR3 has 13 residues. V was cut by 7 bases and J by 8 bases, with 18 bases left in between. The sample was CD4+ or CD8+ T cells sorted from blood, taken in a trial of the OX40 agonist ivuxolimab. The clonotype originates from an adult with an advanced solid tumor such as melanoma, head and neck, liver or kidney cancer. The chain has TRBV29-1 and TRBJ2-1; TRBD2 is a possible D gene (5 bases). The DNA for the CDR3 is TGCAGCGCCAAAAAGGACGGCGGGTATGAGCAGTTCTTC. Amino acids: CSAKKDGGYEQFF.